A selection of T cell receptor beta chains follows, all from one sample in a study of T-cell reconstitution after alpha-beta-depleted transplantation in children. From the PCR reads, TCRdb called clonotypes with MiXCR, one entry per CDR3 protein. The table lists 610,000 or so distinct CDR3 sequences, approximately 30% of them singletons, with around a third in the top ten. The starting material was PBMCs, obtained before TCRalphabeta/CD19-depleted stem cell transplant. These receptors all come from a boy under two years old with Wiskott-Aldrich syndrome, due to receive a stem cell transplant. Both conserved end residues are part of each CDR3. D genes are given only for firm matches. Rows give clone size only sometimes, using once, few, many, or a class for an expanded clone.

length: 14; size: few; J: TRBJ2-1; V: TRBV7-9; D: TRBD2; DNA: TGTGCCAGCAGCTTCGGCGGGAGGTTGTATGAGCAGTTCTTC; CDR3: CASSFGGRLYEQFF
length: 14; size: few; J: TRBJ2-1; V: TRBV2; D: TRBD2; DNA: TGTGCCAGCAGAGAGCTAGCGGGAGTCGAAGAGCAGTTCTTC; CDR3: CASRELAGVEEQFF
length: 14; size: NA; J: TRBJ1-1; V: TRBV20-1; D: NA; DNA: TGCAGTGCTACCCTCCCCAGGGCCAATACTGAAGCTTTCTTT; CDR3: CSATLPRANTEAFF
length: 16; size: few; J: TRBJ2-3; V: TRBV24-1; D: TRBD2; DNA: TGTGCCACCAGTGACCCAACACCAGCGGGAATGAATACGCAGTATTTT; CDR3: CATSDPTPAGMNTQYF
length: 10; size: NA; J: TRBJ2-5; V: TRBV5-1; D: NA; DNA: TGCGCCAGCAGAGGACAGACCCAGTACTTC; CDR3: CASRGQTQYF
length: 16; size: few; J: TRBJ2-1; V: TRBV5-1; D: TRBD2; DNA: TGCGCCAGCAGCTCCGGGACTAGCGGGACTCACAATGAGCAGTTCTTC; CDR3: CASSSGTSGTHNEQFF
length: 15; size: NA; J: TRBJ2-1; V: TRBV2; D: TRBD2; DNA: TGTGCCAGCAGAACCCGGAGCGGGAGGGGCAATGAGCAGTTCTTC; CDR3: CASRTRSGRGNEQFF
length: 16; size: NA; J: TRBJ2-2; V: TRBV7-6; D: TRBD2; DNA: TGTGCCAGCAGCTTGGGACTAGCGGGAAAGACCGGGGAGCTGTTTTTT; CDR3: CASSLGLAGKTGELFF
length: 13; size: few; J: TRBJ1-2; V: TRBV12-3/TRBV12-4; D: NA; DNA: TGTGCCAGCAGTTGGTCAGGGGCCTATGGCTACACCTTC; CDR3: CASSWSGAYGYTF
length: 14; size: NA; J: TRBJ2-4; V: TRBV27; D: NA; DNA: TGTGCCAGCAGTGCAACAAGGACAGAAAACATTCAGTACTTC; CDR3: CASSATRTENIQYF
length: 16; size: NA; J: TRBJ2-6; V: TRBV3-1; D: TRBD1; DNA: TGTGCCAGCAGCCTTACCGGGACAGCTGGGGCCAACGTCCTGACTTTC; CDR3: CASSLTGTAGANVLTF
length: 14; size: few; J: TRBJ2-7; V: TRBV6-5; D: TRBD2; DNA: TGTGCCAGCAGTTACACTAGCGTCTCCTACGAGCAGTACTTC; CDR3: CASSYTSVSYEQYF
length: 13; size: NA; J: TRBJ2-7; V: TRBV20-1; D: NA; DNA: TGCAGTGCTACTAGCGCTTCATCCTACGAGCAGTACTTC; CDR3: CSATSASSYEQYF
length: 15; size: few; J: TRBJ2-1; V: TRBV7-2; D: TRBD2; DNA: TGTGCCAGCAGCGTAGGACTAGCGGAATACAATGAGCAGTTCTTC; CDR3: CASSVGLAEYNEQFF